This T cell receptor beta chain was captured by sequencing in a study of control samples from healthy donors and cancer patients. To note about this clone: The same CDR3 also results from other DNA sequences found in this sample.

Method: immunoSEQ multiplex PCR; TCRdb's copy keeps in-frame clones and lacks some. Among around 110,000 clones listed, roughly 91% were seen once. Germline V lookup: CDR1 SGDLS, CDR2 YYNGEE. The CDR3 is 14 residues long. The V end lost 0 bases, the J end lost 7 bases, and 11 bases lay between the germline ends. The sequence derives from a woman in her 70s in good health. This chain joins TRBV9 and TRBJ2-1, with D unresolved. Sequencing was done on a sample of blood. The CDR3 DNA is TGTGCCAGCAGCGTAGACGGCCGCCGGAATGAGCAGTTCTTC. Translating it yields CASSVDGRRNEQFF. Filled out from reference TRBV9 and TRBJ2-1, the complete variable domain reads DSGVTQTPKHLITATGQRVTLRCSPRSGDLSVYWYQQSLDQGLQFLIQYYNGEERAKGNILERFSAQQFPDLHSELNLSSLELGDSALYFCASSVDGRRNEQFFGPGTRLTVL.